The clone carrying this TCR beta chain was picked up many times. No antigen is known for it. Amplification of TCR beta CDR3 regions was performed using RNA transcripts as template. During a first-round RT-PCR of the TCR CDR3, the HTBI primer set was used. TCRdb re-called the multiplex PCR reads with MiXCR, one entry per CDR3 protein. Altogether 300,000 to 350,000 distinct CDR3 sequences are present, around a fifth being singletons, with the ten largest covering around 50%. Hyperthyroidism of Graves' type that showed no ophthalmopathy progression within 18 months was stable. These data originate in a study of T cells in Graves' hyperthyroidism and ophthalmopathy. The CDR3 covers 12 residues. Germline-derived CDR1 and CDR2 are LGHDT and YNNKEL (reference sequence). V was pared by 4 bases and J by 8 bases, with 6 bases between. Overall study results and limits: Expanded thyroid clonotypes (above 0.001) were mostly also found in blood. Ophthalmopathy prediction by the model preceded onset by a median approximately 5.9 months.

This sequence joins TRBV3-1 and TRBJ1-6; D is undetermined. This clonotype originated in a woman aged 45-65 years with Graves' hyperthyroidism. What was sequenced was blood. DNA of the CDR3: TGTGCCAGCAGCCCCTGGGATTCACCCCTCCACTTT. Translation gives CASSPWDSPLHF.